The T cell receptor (beta chain) under discussion was sequenced for a study of blood T cell repertoires in COVID-19. At the level of the study: The origin of the acute and convalescent COVID-19 samples was the United States, Italy and Spain.

CDR3 length: 16 amino acids. CDR1 is SGHAT and CDR2 is FQNNGV in the germline V gene. Trimming at V came to 6 bases and at J to 1 base, leaving 10 bases not matched to a gene. Participants came from about 24 US areas, aged roughly 18 to 89 years. Per the authors' pipeline: Amplified reference gene primers provided the basis for estimating nucleated cell counts. TCRdb's copy holds only in-frame clones and misses some; the assay was immunoSEQ multiplex PCR. V and J calls and clone size come straight from that table; D and trimming were deduced from the DNA. The table has some 530,000 clones, about nine tenths seen once.

This chain connects TRBV11-2 to TRBJ2-3; 7 bases map to TRBD2. The sequencing input was PBMCs or T cells enriched from blood (not recorded which). This receptor was obtained from an older woman who had recovered from COVID-19. CDR3 loop: CASSPFRGEGTDTQYF. The CDR3 nucleotides are TGTGCCAGCAGTCCTTTCCGGGGGGAAGGCACAGATACGCAGTATTTT.